This TCR beta chain was profiled in a study of molecular identifiers for immune sequencing clone quantification. V lost 0 bases and J lost 0, with 9 bases in between. The CDR3 consists of 15 residues. CDR1 ENHRY and CDR2 SYGVKD come from the germline V gene. TCRdb passed the PCR reads through MiXCR, listing each CDR3 protein once. The sample has a few hundred thousand distinct CDR3 sequences; about 25% are singletons. V gene TRBV10-3 combines with J gene TRBJ2-7; tentatively, D is TRBD1 (6 bases). The sequencing input was naive CD8+ T cells from blood, with Jurkat cell RNA spiked in. Subset: FACS-sorted CD8+CD4-CCR7+CD45RA+ naive T cells. The receptor comes from a human donor in good health. Some libraries in this study had Jurkat cell RNA spiked in. The CDR3 DNA is TGTGCCATCAGTGAGTCGAACAGGGCCTCCTACGAGCAGTACTTC. Amino acids: CAISESNRASYEQYF.